The sequence of this T cell receptor (beta chain) was determined in a study of graft-versus-host responses after intestinal transplantation. For the study at large: Each of the recipients got a multivisceral, liver-intestinal, or isolated intestinal transplant. Induction with anti-thymocyte globulin, then tacrolimus and steroids for around three years, was given to all recipients.

Overall study results and limits: Investigators detected GvH clones in recipient marrow, with some emerging earlier in ileum or blood. Early post-transplant HvG declines tracked with peak circulating GvH clone levels.

Profiling relied on immunoSEQ multiplex PCR, and the TCRdb table lists in-frame clones only, not all of them. This table holds 20,000 to 30,000 clones, 82% found once. As to this clone: The antigen is undetermined.

The sample consisted of unstimulated CD4+ T cells sorted from spleen or lymph node cells, taken before intestinal transplant. The receptor was derived from a human donor who received an intestinal transplant.

Here the CDR3 DNA reads TGTGCCAGCAGCCCCGGACAGGGGGCGGACTATGGCTACACCTTC. It specifies CASSPGQGADYGYTF. The chain joins TRBV4-2 to TRBJ1-2; 11 positions match TRBD1. The germline gives CDR1 LGHNA, CDR2 YNFKEQ. The ends lost 4 bases at V and 3 bases at J; junction bases unmatched: 4. The CDR3 consists of 15 residues.